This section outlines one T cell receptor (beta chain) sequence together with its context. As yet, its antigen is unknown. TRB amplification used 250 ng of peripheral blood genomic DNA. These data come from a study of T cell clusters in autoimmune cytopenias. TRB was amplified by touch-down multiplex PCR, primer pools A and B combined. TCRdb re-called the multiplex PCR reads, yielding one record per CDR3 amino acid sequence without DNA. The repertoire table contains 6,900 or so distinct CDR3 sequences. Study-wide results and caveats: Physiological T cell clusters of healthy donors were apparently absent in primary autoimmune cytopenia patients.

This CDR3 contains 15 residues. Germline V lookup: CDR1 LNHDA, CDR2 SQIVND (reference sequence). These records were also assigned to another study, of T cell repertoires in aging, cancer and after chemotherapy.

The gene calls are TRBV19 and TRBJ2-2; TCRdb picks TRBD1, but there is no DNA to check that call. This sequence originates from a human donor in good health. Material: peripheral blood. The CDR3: CASSTTGPNTGELFF.